The T cell receptor beta chain under discussion was sequenced for a study of T cells after yellow fever vaccination. Germline CDR1 and CDR2: SGHNT and YENEEA. Deletions cut 2 bases from V and 7 bases from J, with 11 bases between. CDR3 size: 14 residues. The sample holds a few counts of this clonotype. Using its own MiXCR run on the 5' RACE reads, TCRdb lists one record per CDR3 protein. The sample has 500,000 to 700,000 distinct CDR3 sequences; 15% to 20% are singletons. This sample comprised PBMCs, obtained 15 days after the yellow fever booster vaccination. The chain employs TRBV11-3 and TRBJ2-2; D call uncertain. This clonotype was sampled from a man under 40 who received the YFV17D yellow fever vaccine. The CDR3 protein is CASSLSPSSGELFF. The CDR3 DNA reads TGTGCCAGCAGCTTATCTCCGTCCAGCGGGGAGCTGTTTTTT. The full variable domain, its missing parts supplied by reference TRBV11-3 and TRBJ2-2, is EAGVVQSPRYKIIEKKQPVAFWCNPISGHNTLYWYLQNLGQGPELLIRYENEEAVDDSQLPKDRFSAERLKGVDSTLKIQPAELGDSAVYLCASSLSPSSGELFFGEGSRLTVL.